This T cell receptor beta chain is from a study of T cells in Graves' hyperthyroidism and ophthalmopathy. The TCR beta CDR3 regions underwent amplification using RNA transcripts as the source. RT-PCR in the first round (using the HTBI primer set) targeted the TCR CDR3. TCRdb redid the calling of the multiplex PCR reads with MiXCR, one entry per CDR3 protein. The profile shows approximately 520,000 distinct CDR3 sequences, more than 20% of them singletons. The CDR3 has 14 amino acids. V was clipped by 3 bases and J by 5 bases; unmatched bases: 3. CDR1 MDHEN and CDR2 SYDVKM come from the germline V gene. Uncontrolled infection, other autoimmune disease, pregnancy or lactation led to exclusion.

Sequenced sample: blood. The clonotype comes from a man between 18 and 35 years old with Graves' hyperthyroidism. The rearrangement links TRBV28 to TRBJ1-1; 10 nucleotides line up with TRBD1. In DNA form, the CDR3 reads TGTGCCAGCAGTTTTGGGACAGGGGTGACTGAAGCTTTCTTT. Encoded protein: CASSFGTGVTEAFF. Filled out from reference TRBV28 and TRBJ1-1, the complete variable domain reads DVKVTQSSRYLVKRTGEKVFLECVQDMDHENMFWYRQDPGLGLRLIYFSYDVKMKEKGDIPEGYSVSREKKERFSLILESASTNQTSMYLCASSFGTGVTEAFFGQGTRLTVV.